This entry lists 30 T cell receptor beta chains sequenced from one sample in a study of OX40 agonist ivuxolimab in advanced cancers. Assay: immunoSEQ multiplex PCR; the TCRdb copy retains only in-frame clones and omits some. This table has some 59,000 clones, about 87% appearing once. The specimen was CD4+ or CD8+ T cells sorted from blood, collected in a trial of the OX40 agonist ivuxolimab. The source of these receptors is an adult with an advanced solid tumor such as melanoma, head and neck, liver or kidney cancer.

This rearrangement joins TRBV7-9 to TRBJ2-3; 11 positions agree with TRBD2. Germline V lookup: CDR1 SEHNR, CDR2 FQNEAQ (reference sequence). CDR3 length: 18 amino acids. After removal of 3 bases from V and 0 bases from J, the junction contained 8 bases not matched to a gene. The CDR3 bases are TGTGCCAGCAGCTTTCCGCTCCGGACTAGCGGGAGCACAGATACGCAGTATTTT. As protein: CASSFPLRTSGSTDTQYF.

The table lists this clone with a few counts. The CDR3 is CASSTEYSNQPQHF. Here the CDR3 DNA reads TGTGCCAGCAGTACAGAGTATAGCAATCAGCCCCAGCATTTT. V and J are TRBV6-5 and TRBJ1-5; D remains ambiguous. The CDR3 length is 14 residues. The germline V gene has CDR1 MNHEY and CDR2 SVGAGI. V was cut by 5 bases and J by 0 bases, with 8 bases left in between.

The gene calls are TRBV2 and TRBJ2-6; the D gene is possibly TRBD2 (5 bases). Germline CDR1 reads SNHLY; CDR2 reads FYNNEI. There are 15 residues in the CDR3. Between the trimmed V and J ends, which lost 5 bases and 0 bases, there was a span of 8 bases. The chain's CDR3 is CASSIGSSGANVLTF. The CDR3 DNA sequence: TGTGCCAGCAGTATAGGGAGCTCTGGGGCCAACGTCCTGACTTTC. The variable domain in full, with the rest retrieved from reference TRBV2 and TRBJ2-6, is EPEVTQTPSHQVTQMGQEVILRCVPISNHLYFYWYRQILGQKVEFLVSFYNNEISEKSEIFDDQFSVERPDGSNFTLKIRSTKLEDSAMYFCASSIGSSGANVLTFGAGSRLTVL.

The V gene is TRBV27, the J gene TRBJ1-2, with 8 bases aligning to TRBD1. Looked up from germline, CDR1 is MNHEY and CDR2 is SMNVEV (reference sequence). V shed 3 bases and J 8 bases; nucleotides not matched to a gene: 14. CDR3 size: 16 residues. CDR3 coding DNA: TGTGCCAGCAGTTTTGGACTCGGCCAGGGGGCTTCCGGCTACACCTTC. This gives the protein CASSFGLGQGASGYTF.

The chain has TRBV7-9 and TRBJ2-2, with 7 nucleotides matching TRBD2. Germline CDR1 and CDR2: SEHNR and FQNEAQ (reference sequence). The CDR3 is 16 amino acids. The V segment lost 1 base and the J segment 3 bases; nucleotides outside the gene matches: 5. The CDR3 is CASSLVGREYTGELFF. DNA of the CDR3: TGTGCCAGCAGCTTAGTGGGGCGGGAGTACACCGGGGAGCTGTTTTTT.

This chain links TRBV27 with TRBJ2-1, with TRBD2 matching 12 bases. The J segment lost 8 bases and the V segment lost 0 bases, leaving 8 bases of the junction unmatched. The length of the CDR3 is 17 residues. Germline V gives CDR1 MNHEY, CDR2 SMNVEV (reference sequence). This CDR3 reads CASSLSPTSGRRDEQFF. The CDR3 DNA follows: TGTGCCAGCAGTTTATCTCCGACTAGCGGGAGACGGGATGAGCAGTTCTTC.

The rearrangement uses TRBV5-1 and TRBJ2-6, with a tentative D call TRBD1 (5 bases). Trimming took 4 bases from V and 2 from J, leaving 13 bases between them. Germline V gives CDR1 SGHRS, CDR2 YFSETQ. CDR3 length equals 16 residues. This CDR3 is CASSPPVRAGANVLTF. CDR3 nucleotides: TGCGCCAGCAGCCCCCCCGTCAGGGCTGGGGCCAACGTCCTGACTTTC.

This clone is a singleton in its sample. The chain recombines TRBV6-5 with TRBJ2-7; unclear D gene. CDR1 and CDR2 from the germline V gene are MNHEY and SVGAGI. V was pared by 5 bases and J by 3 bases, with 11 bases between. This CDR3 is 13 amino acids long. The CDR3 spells CASSTTLYYEQYF. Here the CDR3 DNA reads TGTGCCAGCAGTACGACCCTTTACTACGAGCAGTACTTC.

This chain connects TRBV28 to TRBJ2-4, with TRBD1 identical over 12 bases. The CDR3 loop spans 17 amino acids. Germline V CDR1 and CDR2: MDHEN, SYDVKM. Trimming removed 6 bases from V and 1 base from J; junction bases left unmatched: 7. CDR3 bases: TGTGCCAGCAGCCCGGGACAGGGGGCTTTTGCCAAAAACATTCAGTACTTC. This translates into CASSPGQGAFAKNIQYF.

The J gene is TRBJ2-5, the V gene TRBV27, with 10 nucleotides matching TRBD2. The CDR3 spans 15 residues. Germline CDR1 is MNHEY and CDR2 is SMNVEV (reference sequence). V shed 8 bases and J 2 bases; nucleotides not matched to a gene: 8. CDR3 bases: TGTGCCAGCGGCCGGACTAGCGGAGTACAAGAGACCCAGTACTTC. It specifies CASGRTSGVQETQYF.

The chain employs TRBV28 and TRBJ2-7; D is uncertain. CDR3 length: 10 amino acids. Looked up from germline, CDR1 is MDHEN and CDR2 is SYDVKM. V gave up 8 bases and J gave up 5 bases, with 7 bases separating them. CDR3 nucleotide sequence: TGTGCCAGCCCCAGGAACGAGCAGTACTTC. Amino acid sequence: CASPRNEQYF.

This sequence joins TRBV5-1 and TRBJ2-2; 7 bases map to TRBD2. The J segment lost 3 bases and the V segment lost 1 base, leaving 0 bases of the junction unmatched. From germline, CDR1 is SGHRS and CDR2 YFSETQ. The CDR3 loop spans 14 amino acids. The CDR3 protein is CASSLLADTGELFF. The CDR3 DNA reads TGCGCCAGCAGCTTGCTAGCGGACACCGGGGAGCTGTTTTTT.

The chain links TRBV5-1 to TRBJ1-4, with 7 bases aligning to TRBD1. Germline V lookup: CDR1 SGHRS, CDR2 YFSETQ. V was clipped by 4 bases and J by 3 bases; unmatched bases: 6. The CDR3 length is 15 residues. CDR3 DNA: TGCGCCAGCAGCCCGGGGGACAGCCCTAATGAAAAACTGTTTTTT. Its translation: CASSPGDSPNEKLFF.

The CDR3 nucleotides read TGTGCCAGCAGCGTAGGGGAAGGGTTGAACACCGGGGAGCTGTTTTTT. This encodes CASSVGEGLNTGELFF. V gene TRBV9 combines with J gene TRBJ2-2; D not resolved. The CDR3 has 16 residues. Trimming pared 0 bases from V and 1 base from J, leaving 10 bases between. Germline loops: CDR1 SGDLS, CDR2 YYNGEE.

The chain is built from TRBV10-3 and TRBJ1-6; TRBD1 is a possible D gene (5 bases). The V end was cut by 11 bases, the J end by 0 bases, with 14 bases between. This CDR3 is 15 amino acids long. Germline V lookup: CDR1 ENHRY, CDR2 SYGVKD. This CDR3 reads CASMGRSSYNSPLHF. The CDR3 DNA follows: TGTGCCTCTATGGGACGGAGCTCCTATAATTCACCCCTCCACTTT.

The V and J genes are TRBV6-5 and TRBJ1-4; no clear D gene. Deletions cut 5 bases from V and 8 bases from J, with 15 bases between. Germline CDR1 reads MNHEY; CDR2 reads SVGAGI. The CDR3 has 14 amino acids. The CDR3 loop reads CASSPQAWVEKLFF. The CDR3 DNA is TGTGCCAGCAGTCCCCAGGCCTGGGTCGAAAAACTGTTTTTT.

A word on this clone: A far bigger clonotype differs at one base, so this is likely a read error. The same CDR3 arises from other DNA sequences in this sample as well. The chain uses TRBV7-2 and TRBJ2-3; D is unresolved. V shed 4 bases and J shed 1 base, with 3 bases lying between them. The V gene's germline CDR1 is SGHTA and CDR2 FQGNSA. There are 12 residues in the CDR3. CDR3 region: CASSSRTDTQYF. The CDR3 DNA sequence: TGTGCCAGCAGCTCCCGCACAGATACGCAGTATTTT.

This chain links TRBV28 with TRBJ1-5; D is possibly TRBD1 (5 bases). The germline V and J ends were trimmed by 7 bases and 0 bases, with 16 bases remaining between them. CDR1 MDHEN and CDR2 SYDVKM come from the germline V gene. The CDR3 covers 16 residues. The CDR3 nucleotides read TGTGCCAGCACTCTTAGGGGCTATGTTAGCAATCAGCCCCAGCATTTT. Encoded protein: CASTLRGYVSNQPQHF.

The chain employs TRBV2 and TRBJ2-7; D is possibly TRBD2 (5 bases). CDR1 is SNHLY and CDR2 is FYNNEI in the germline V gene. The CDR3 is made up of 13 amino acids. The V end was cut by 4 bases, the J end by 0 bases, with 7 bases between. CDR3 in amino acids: CASSGLASYEQYF. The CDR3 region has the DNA TGTGCCAGCAGTGGGCTAGCCTCCTACGAGCAGTACTTC.

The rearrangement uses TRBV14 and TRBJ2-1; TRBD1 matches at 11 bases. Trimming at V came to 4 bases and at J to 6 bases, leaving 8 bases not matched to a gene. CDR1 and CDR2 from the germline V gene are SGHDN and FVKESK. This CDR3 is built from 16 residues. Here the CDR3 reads CASSLIAGQGGNEQFF. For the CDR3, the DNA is TGTGCCAGCAGCCTTATCGCGGGACAGGGGGGCAATGAGCAGTTCTTC.

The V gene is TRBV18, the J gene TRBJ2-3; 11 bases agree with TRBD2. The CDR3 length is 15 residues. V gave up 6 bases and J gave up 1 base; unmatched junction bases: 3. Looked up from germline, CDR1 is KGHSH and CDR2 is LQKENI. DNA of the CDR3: TGTGCCAGCTCCGGGACTAGCGGAGGCACAGATACGCAGTATTTT. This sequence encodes CASSGTSGGTDTQYF.

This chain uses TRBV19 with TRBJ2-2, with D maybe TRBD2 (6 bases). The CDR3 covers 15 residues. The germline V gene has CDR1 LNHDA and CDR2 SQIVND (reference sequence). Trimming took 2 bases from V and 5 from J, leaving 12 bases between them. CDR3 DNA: TGTGCCAGTAGTATATCCCTAGCGCTAACCGGGGAGCTGTTTTTT. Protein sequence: CASSISLALTGELFF.

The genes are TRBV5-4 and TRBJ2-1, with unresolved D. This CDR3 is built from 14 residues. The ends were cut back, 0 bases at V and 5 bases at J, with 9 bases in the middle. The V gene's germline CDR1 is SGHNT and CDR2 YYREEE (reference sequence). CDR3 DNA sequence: TGTGCCAGCAGCTTGGGGCAGCCGAACAATGAGCAGTTCTTC. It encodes CASSLGQPNNEQFF.

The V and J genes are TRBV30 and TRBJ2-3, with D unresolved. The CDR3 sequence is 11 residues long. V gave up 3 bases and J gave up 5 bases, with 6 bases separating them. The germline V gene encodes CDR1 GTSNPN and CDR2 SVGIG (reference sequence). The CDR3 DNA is TGTGCCTGGAGACCCGGAGATACGCAGTATTTT. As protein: CAWRPGDTQYF.

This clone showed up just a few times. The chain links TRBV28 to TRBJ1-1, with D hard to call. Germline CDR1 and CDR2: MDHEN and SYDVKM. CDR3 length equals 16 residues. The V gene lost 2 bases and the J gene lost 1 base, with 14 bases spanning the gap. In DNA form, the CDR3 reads TGTGCCAGCAGTTTAAGGACCCCCCGCCGGAACACTGAAGCTTTCTTT. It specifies CASSLRTPRRNTEAFF.

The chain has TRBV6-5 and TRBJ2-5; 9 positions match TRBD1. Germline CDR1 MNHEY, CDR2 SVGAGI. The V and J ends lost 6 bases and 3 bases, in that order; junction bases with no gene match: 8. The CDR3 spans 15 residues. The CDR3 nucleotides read TGTGCCAGCAGCACCGGTACAGGGGGCAAAGAGACCCAGTACTTC. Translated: CASSTGTGGKETQYF.

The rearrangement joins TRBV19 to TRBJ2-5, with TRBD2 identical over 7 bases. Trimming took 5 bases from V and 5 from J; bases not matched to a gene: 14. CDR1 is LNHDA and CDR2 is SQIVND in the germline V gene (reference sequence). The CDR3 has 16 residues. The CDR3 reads CASSEFWGGKAETQYF. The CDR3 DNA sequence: TGTGCCAGTAGTGAATTCTGGGGGGGTAAGGCCGAGACCCAGTACTTC.

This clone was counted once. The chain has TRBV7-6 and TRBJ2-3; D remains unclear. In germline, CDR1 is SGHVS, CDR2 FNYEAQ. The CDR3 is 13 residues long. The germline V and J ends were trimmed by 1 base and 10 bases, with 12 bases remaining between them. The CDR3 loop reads CASSLDWSGAQYF. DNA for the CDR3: TGTGCCAGCAGCTTAGATTGGAGTGGGGCGCAGTATTTT. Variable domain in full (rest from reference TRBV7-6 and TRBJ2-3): GAGVSQSPRYKVTKRGQDVALRCDPISGHVSLYWYRQALGQGPEFLTYFNYEAQQDKSGLPNDRFSAERPEGSISTLTIQRTEQRDSAMYRCASSLDWSGAQYFGPGTRLTVL.

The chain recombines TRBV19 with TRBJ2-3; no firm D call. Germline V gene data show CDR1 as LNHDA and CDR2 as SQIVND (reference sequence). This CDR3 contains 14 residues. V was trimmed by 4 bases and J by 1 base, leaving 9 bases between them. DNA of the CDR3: TGTGCCAGTAGTAGCCATTGGGGCACAGATACGCAGTATTTT. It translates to CASSSHWGTDTQYF.

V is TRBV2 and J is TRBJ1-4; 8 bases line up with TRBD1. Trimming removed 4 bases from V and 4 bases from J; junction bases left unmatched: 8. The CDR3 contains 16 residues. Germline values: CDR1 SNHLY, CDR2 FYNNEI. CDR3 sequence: CASSVGTGHLNEKLFF. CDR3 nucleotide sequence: TGTGCCAGCAGTGTTGGGACAGGACACCTTAATGAAAAACTGTTTTTT. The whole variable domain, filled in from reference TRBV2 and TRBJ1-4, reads EPEVTQTPSHQVTQMGQEVILRCVPISNHLYFYWYRQILGQKVEFLVSFYNNEISEKSEIFDDQFSVERPDGSNFTLKIRSTKLEDSAMYFCASSVGTGHLNEKLFFGSGTQLSVL.